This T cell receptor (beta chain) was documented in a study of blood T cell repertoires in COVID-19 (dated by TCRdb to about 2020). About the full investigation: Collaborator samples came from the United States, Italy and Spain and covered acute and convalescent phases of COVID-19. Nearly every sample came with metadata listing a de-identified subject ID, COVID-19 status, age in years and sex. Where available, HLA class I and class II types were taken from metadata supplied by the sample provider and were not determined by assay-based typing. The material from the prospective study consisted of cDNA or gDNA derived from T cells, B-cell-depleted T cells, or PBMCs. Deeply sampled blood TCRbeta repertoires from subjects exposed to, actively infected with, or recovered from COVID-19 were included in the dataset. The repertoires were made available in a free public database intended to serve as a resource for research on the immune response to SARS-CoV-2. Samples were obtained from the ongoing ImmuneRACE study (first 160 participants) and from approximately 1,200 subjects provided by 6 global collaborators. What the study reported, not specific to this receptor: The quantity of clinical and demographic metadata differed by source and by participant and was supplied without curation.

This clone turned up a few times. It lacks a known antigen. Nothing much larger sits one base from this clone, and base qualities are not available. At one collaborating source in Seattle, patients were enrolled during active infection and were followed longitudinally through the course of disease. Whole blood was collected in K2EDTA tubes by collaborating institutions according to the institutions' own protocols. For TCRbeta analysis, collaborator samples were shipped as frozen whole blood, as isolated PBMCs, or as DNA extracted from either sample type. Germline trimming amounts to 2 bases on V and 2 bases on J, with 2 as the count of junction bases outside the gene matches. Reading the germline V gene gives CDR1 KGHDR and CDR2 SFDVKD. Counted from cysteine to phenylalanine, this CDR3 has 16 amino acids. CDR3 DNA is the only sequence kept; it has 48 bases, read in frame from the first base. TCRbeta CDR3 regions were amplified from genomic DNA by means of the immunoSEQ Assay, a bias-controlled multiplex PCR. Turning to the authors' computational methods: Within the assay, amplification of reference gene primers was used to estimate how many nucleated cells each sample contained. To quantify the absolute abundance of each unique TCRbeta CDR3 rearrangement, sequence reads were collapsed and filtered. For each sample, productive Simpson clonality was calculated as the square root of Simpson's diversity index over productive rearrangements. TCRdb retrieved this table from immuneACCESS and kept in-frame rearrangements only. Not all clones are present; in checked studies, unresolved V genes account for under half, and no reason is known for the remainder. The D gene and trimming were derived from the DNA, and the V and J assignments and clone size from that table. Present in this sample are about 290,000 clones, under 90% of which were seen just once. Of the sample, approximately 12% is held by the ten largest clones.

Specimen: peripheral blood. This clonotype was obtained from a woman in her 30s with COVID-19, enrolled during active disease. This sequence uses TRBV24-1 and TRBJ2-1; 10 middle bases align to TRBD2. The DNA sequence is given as TGTGCCACCAGTGATTACCTAGCGGGGGCCTACAATGAGCAGTTCTTC. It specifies CATSDYLAGAYNEQFF.